This TCR beta chain was identified during a study of CD8+CD57+ T cells in acquired aplastic anemia. Study as a whole: An average of 3.2 ug of DNA was obtained from sorted CD4+ and CD8+ cells.

Selection for sequencing was limited to patients who had shown CD8+CD57+ cell expansion by flow cytometry. The enrolled patients all had severe acquired aplastic anemia. Patients had not yet gotten any therapy when their blood was taken for sampling. Template material for TCR beta VDJ and CDR3 profiling consisted of genomic DNA. TCRdb re-analysed the reads in MiXCR, keeping a single row per CDR3 protein. The data contain approximately 170,000 distinct CDR3 sequences, over 40% of them singletons. The sample holds many counts of this clonotype. Its cognate antigen is unknown. The V and J ends lost 3 bases and 2 bases, in that order; junction bases with no gene match: 12. This CDR3 has 18 amino acids. Study-wide points: Sharing between patients and controls was observed for over 25 CD8+ CDR3 sequences.

This sequence was found in a human donor with aplastic anemia. Source material: sorted CD4+, CD8+, or CD8+CD57+ T cells (not recorded which) from PBMCs. The chain has TRBV12-3 or TRBV12-4 and TRBJ2-5, with TRBD2 identical over 10 bases. DNA of the CDR3: TGTGCCAGCAGTTTGAGGTCTAGCGGGGGAAACAGTCAAGAGACCCAGTACTTC. It translates to CASSLRSSGGNSQETQYF.